Following are 19 T cell receptor beta chains from one sample sequenced in a study of neurological immune-mediated disorders. TCRdb fed the 5' RACE reads into MiXCR, producing one record per CDR3 protein. The table has 50,000 or so distinct CDR3 sequences, around a tenth seen once. The sample comprised PBMCs. Every receptor here comes from a woman aged 40 to 50 with HTLV-1-associated myelopathy (HAM/TSP).

At least ten counts were recorded for this clonotype. This chain joins TRBV20-1 and TRBJ2-7; 8 bases are shared with TRBD1. The length of the CDR3 is 13 residues. The ends lost 5 bases at V and 2 bases at J; junction bases unmatched: 5. Germline V gene lookup returns CDR1 DFQATT and CDR2 SNEGSKA (reference sequence). CDR3 protein: CSAEDRATYEQYF. As DNA, the CDR3 is TGCAGTGCTGAGGACAGGGCAACCTACGAGCAGTACTTC.

Many counts were recorded for this clonotype. The chain carries TRBV2 and TRBJ1-1; 8 bases fit TRBD1. CDR1 and CDR2 (germline): SNHLY, FYNNEI. CDR3 length: 15 amino acids. V lost 5 bases to trimming and J lost 1 base; unmatched junction nucleotides: 6. CDR3 residues: CASSRPTGGNTEAFF. In nucleotides, the CDR3 is TGTGCCAGCAGTCGACCTACAGGGGGGAACACTGAAGCTTTCTTT.

This clonotype was detected ten times or more. A junction boundary mismatches the germline segment, possibly from a read error. The V gene is TRBV20-1, the J gene TRBJ2-7; TRBD1 aligns across 9 bases. The CDR3 runs 13 residues. The germline V gene encodes CDR1 DFQATT and CDR2 SNEGSKA (reference sequence). CDR3 coding DNA: TGCAGTGCTAGAGAGTCACCTTGGGACAGGGTGAACTTC. Translated: CSARESPWDRVNF.

The table lists this clonotype with many counts. The chain recombines TRBV25-1 with TRBJ2-2; D is undetermined. The CDR3 is made up of 15 amino acids. Germline loops: CDR1 MGHDK, CDR2 SYGVNS. Trimming took off 4 bases at V and 1 base at J, with 10 bases between the two ends. CDR3 DNA sequence: TGTGCCAGCAGTGGCACCCCCCGGAACACCGGGGAGCTGTTTTTT. It codes for CASSGTPRNTGELFF.

This clonotype was seen repeatedly, ten times or more. This rearrangement joins TRBV11-2 to TRBJ1-3, with no clear D. Trimming left V 3 bases short and J 0 bases short, with 9 bases between. CDR1 is SGHAT and CDR2 is FQNNGV in the germline V gene. CDR3 length equals 15 residues. The CDR3 bases are TGTGCCAGCAGCTTGAGGGCCCGCTCTGGAAACACCATATATTTT. Its protein is CASSLRARSGNTIYF.

The gene calls are TRBV12-3 or TRBV12-4 and TRBJ1-4; no clear D. The CDR3 extends over 11 amino acids. Trimming took 5 bases from V and 10 from J, leaving 8 bases between them. The chain's CDR3 is CASSPSGKLFF. The CDR3 DNA reads TGTGCCAGCAGTCCAAGTGGAAAACTGTTTTTT.

This clonotype was counted ten times or more. The rearrangement links TRBV12-3 or TRBV12-4 to TRBJ2-1; 11 bases map to TRBD1. The junction had 2 bases not matched to a gene; V was cut back by 6 bases and J by 4 bases. The CDR3 runs to 14 residues. The CDR3 sequence: CASRGQGDYNEQFF. CDR3 coding DNA: TGTGCCAGCAGGGGACAGGGGGATTACAATGAGCAGTTCTTC.

This clonotype was picked up many times. The chain couples TRBV6-5 to TRBJ2-5; 12 bases fit TRBD2. The ends lost 6 bases at V and 5 bases at J; junction bases unmatched: 13. Per germline, CDR1 MNHEY and CDR2 SVGAGI. The CDR3 has 17 amino acids. This chain's CDR3 is CASSPGLTSGGGETQYF. The CDR3 region has the DNA TGTGCCAGCAGCCCCGGGCTGACTAGCGGGGGAGGGGAGACCCAGTACTTC.

This clonotype was seen at least ten times. For the CDR3, the DNA is TGCGCCAGCAGCTCGGACTCCCCGTCGGGGTCCTACGAGCAGTACTTC. Amino acid sequence: CASSSDSPSGSYEQYF. The rearrangement links TRBV5-1 to TRBJ2-7; tentatively, D is TRBD2 (5 bases). CDR3 length equals 16 residues. Germline lookup yields CDR1 SGHRS and CDR2 YFSETQ. With 3 bases removed from V and 1 base from J, the gap between germline ends came to 17 bases.

This chain connects TRBV7-8 to TRBJ2-1, with 10 bases matching TRBD2. V lost 5 bases and J lost 0; bases outside the gene matches: 7. Germline V gene data show CDR1 as SGHVS and CDR2 as FQNEAQ. The CDR3 contains 17 residues. The CDR3 loop is CASSLRLAGYSYNEQFF. Written as DNA, the CDR3 is TGTGCCAGCAGCCTTAGACTAGCGGGCTACTCCTACAATGAGCAGTTCTTC.

V usage is TRBV7-8 and J usage is TRBJ2-1, with 9 nucleotides matching TRBD2. Per germline, CDR1 SGHVS and CDR2 FQNEAQ. The CDR3 totals 16 residues. V gave up 6 bases and J gave up 0 bases; unmatched junction bases: 6. CDR3 nucleotide sequence: TGTGCCAGCAGTCTTAGCGGGGGTAGCTCCTACAATGAGCAGTTCTTC. Protein: CASSLSGGSSYNEQFF.

This clonotype was counted at least ten times. The gene calls are TRBV9 and TRBJ2-1; perhaps TRBD1 as D (6 bases). Germline-derived CDR1 and CDR2 are SGDLS and YYNGEE. V lost 4 bases, J lost 2 bases, and 16 bases lay in between. This CDR3 has 16 residues. CDR3 loop: CASSPTGTHTYNEQFF. DNA of the CDR3: TGTGCCAGCAGCCCGACCGGGACACACACCTACAATGAGCAGTTCTTC.

This clonotype has a count of ten or more. The chain has TRBV20-1 and TRBJ2-3, with 7 bases that match TRBD2. The germline V gene has CDR1 DFQATT and CDR2 SNEGSKA (reference sequence). The CDR3 totals 12 residues. The V segment lost 3 bases and the J segment 4 bases; nucleotides outside the gene matches: 1. As DNA, the CDR3 is TGCAGTGCTAGCGCGGGGGCAGATACGCAGTATTTT. It specifies CSASAGADTQYF.

About this clonotype itself: A much larger clone differs from this one at a single base, so this may be a read error. CDR3 in DNA: TGTGCCATCAGTGAAACAGTGGATTACGACAATGAGCAGTTCTTC. Translating gives CAISETVDYDNEQFF. The J gene is TRBJ2-1, the V gene TRBV10-3, with no clear D. Trimming cost V 3 bases and J 5 bases, with 14 bases left between them. Per the germline V gene, CDR1 is ENHRY and CDR2 is SYGVKD. The CDR3 is made up of 15 amino acids.

This clonotype was picked up many times. V gene TRBV10-1 combines with J gene TRBJ2-3, with D unclear. The germline CDR1 and CDR2 sequences are WNHNN and SYGVQD (reference sequence). The CDR3 consists of 12 residues. Trimming removed 3 bases at V and 2 bases at J, with 3 bases between. This chain's CDR3 is CASSDTTDTQYF. The CDR3 DNA is TGCGCCAGCAGTGATACCACAGATACGCAGTATTTT.

There are many counts of this clonotype. The chain carries TRBV15 and TRBJ2-1, with TRBD2 as a possible D gene (6 bases). Germline CDR1 is LNHNV and CDR2 is YYDKDF (reference sequence). V was cut by 3 bases and J by 5 bases, with 14 bases left in between. The CDR3 totals 15 residues. The CDR3 spells CATSSPVRGNNEQFF. The DNA of the CDR3 is TGTGCCACCAGCAGTCCCGTGCGGGGAAACAATGAGCAGTTCTTC.

Ten or more counts support this clonotype. The rearrangement uses TRBV20-1 and TRBJ2-7; no clear D. The CDR3 sequence is 11 residues long. V was shortened by 5 bases and J by 4 bases, with 9 bases between the two germline ends. Germline V lookup: CDR1 DFQATT, CDR2 SNEGSKA (reference sequence). CDR3 coding DNA: TGCAGTGCTGGCAGGTTGTACGAGCAGTACTTC. It is translated as CSAGRLYEQYF.

This clonotype was counted ten times or more. The chain carries TRBV5-1 and TRBJ1-1; the D is unclear. The CDR3 totals 15 residues. The V and J ends lost 0 bases and 0 bases respectively, with 9 bases between them. Germline V gene sequence: CDR1 SGHRS, CDR2 YFSETQ. The CDR3 sequence: CASSLVQAMNTEAFF. Here the CDR3 DNA reads TGCGCCAGCAGCTTGGTCCAAGCCATGAACACTGAAGCTTTCTTT.

In this sample, this clonotype turned up many times. The V gene is TRBV20-1, the J gene TRBJ2-2; the match to TRBD2 covers 7 bases. The CDR3 spans 17 residues. V trimming: 2 bases; J trimming: 4 bases; junction bases outside the gene matches: 13. Per the germline V gene, CDR1 is DFQATT and CDR2 is SNEGSKA (reference sequence). This CDR3 reads CSARRVWGGSGTGELFF. The CDR3 DNA follows: TGCAGTGCTAGAAGGGTGTGGGGGGGATCGGGCACCGGGGAGCTGTTTTTT.